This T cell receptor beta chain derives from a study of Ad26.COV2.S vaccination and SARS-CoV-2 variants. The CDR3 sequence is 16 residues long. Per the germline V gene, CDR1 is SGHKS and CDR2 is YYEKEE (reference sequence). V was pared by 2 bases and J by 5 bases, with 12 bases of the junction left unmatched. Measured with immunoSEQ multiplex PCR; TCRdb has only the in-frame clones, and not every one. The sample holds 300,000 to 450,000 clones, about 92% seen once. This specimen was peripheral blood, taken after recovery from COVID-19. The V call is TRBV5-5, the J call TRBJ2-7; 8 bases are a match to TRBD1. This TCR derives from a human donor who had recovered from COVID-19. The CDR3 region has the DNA TGTGCCAGCAGCTTTCGACAGGGGACCGGGTGGGACGAGCAGTACTTC. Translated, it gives CASSFRQGTGWDEQYF.